Each of the 4 T cell receptor beta chains below was sequenced from the same sample in a study of molecular identifiers for immune sequencing clone quantification. MiXCR was run by TCRdb on the PCR reads, yielding one entry per CDR3 protein. The sample holds under 650,000 distinct CDR3 sequences, about 20% seen once. The sample was naive CD8+ T cells from blood, with Jurkat cell RNA spiked in. Subset specified: FACS-sorted CD8+CD4-CCR7+CD45RA+ naive T cells. These receptors were obtained from a human donor in good health. Some libraries in this study had Jurkat cell RNA spiked in.

This clonotype was seen at least ten times. The chain carries TRBV19 and TRBJ1-4; D is possibly TRBD1 (5 bases). The germline V and J ends were trimmed by 5 bases and 1 base, with 8 bases remaining between them. Germline lookup yields CDR1 LNHDA and CDR2 SQIVND (reference sequence). This CDR3 comprises 14 residues. The CDR3 DNA reads TGTGCCAGTAGTGGGACGGAAACTAATGAAAAACTGTTTTTT. It codes for CASSGTETNEKLFF.

This clonotype was picked up many times. The gene calls are TRBV28 and TRBJ2-5; 12 nucleotides align to TRBD1. Germline V gene lookup returns CDR1 MDHEN and CDR2 SYDVKM. This CDR3 has 20 residues. Trimming at V came to 3 bases and at J to 5 bases, leaving 19 bases not matched to a gene. The chain's CDR3 is CASSLEGTGGANVVGETQYF. The CDR3, as DNA: TGTGCCAGCAGTTTGGAGGGGACAGGGGGCGCTAACGTGGTGGGCGAGACCCAGTACTTC.

A few counts support this clonotype. This sequence joins TRBV5-5 and TRBJ1-5, with TRBD1 matching over 7 bases. This CDR3 is 14 amino acids long. V dropped 0 bases and J dropped 5; count of bases not matched to a gene: 2. Germline V gives CDR1 SGHKS, CDR2 YYEKEE (reference sequence). The CDR3 bases are TGTGCCAGCAGCTTGGAACAGGGGTATCAGCCCCAGCATTTT. It codes for CASSLEQGYQPQHF.

To note about this clonotype: Since no conserved phenylalanine or tryptophan closes the CDR3, a read error is the likely cause. The gene calls are TRBV30 and TRBJ1-1; possibly TRBD1 for D (5 bases). The CDR3 runs 13 residues. Germline V lookup: CDR1 GTSNPN, CDR2 SVGIG (reference sequence). V shed 3 bases and J shed 4 bases, with 12 bases lying between them. CDR3 residues: CAWSGGSGTEAFL. The CDR3 nucleotides read TGTGCCTGGAGCGGGGGTTCGGGCACTGAAGCTTTCCTT.